Below are 2 T cell receptor beta chains sequenced from a single sample in a study of cytomegalovirus exposure and HLA in healthy donors. Primers for the PCR totalled 60 Vbeta and 13 Jbeta. Sequencing was performed with immunoSEQ multiplex PCR; in TCRdb, only in-frame clones are kept and a portion is missing. The table includes about 210,000 clones, 75% to 85% detected once. The sample taken for sequencing was PBMCs. Receptor source: a male donor in good health and CMV-seropositive.

The gene calls are TRBV4-2 and TRBJ1-5; perhaps TRBD1 as D (5 bases). The CDR3 runs to 16 residues. V lost 0 bases, J lost 2 bases, and 11 bases lay in between. CDR1 is LGHNA and CDR2 is YNFKEQ in the germline V gene. CDR3 in DNA: TGTGCCAGCAGCCAAGAAAAGGGGAATGGCAATCAGCCCCAGCATTTT. Protein sequence: CASSQEKGNGNQPQHF.

This clone was counted a few times. J is TRBJ2-1 and V is TRBV10-3; TRBD2 agrees at 13 bases. V shed 8 bases and J 0 bases; nucleotides not matched to a gene: 10. The CDR3 sequence is 18 residues long. Germline V gene lookup returns CDR1 ENHRY and CDR2 SYGVKD. The CDR3 sequence: CAIRLAGGRTNSYNEQFF. DNA of the CDR3: TGTGCCATCCGACTAGCGGGGGGCCGAACTAACTCCTACAATGAGCAGTTCTTC.